Shown below are 15 T cell receptor beta chains from a single sample sequenced in a study of cytomegalovirus exposure and HLA in healthy donors. A multiplex PCR was run with 60 Vbeta primers and 13 Jbeta primers. Profiling relied on immunoSEQ multiplex PCR, and the TCRdb table lists in-frame clones only, not all of them. Of roughly 150,000 clones detected, about 80% appear once; the ten largest clones hold around 4.8%. Sequencing was carried out using PBMCs. These receptors were collected from a man aged 30-40 years in good health.

The chain recombines TRBV27 with TRBJ2-7; possibly TRBD2 for D (5 bases). The V end lost 2 bases, the J end lost 0 bases, and 8 bases lay between the germline ends. CDR1 is MNHEY, CDR2 SMNVEV, per germline (reference sequence). CDR3 length equals 14 residues. CDR3 in amino acids: CASSLAGSSYEQYF. The CDR3 nucleotides read TGTGCCAGCAGTTTAGCGGGTAGCTCCTACGAGCAGTACTTC.

This clone was seen once. The chain combines TRBV30 with TRBJ2-3; TRBD2 might be the D (6 bases). Germline CDR1 reads GTSNPN; CDR2 reads SVGIG (reference sequence). The CDR3 spans 12 residues. Deletions cut 3 bases from V and 3 bases from J, with 7 bases between. CDR3: CAWSGSTDTQYF. The CDR3 bases are TGTGCCTGGAGCGGGAGTACAGATACGCAGTATTTT.

This chain links TRBV11-3 with TRBJ1-1; unclear D gene. The length of the CDR3 is 13 residues. Germline CDR1 reads SGHNT; CDR2 reads YENEEA. V was pared by 3 bases and J by 4 bases, with 9 bases between. The DNA of the CDR3 is TGTGCCAGCAGCTTGTCGCCCGGCACTGAAGCTTTCTTT. Translated, it gives CASSLSPGTEAFF.

The chain recombines TRBV7-9 with TRBJ1-2, with 8 positions matching TRBD1. Germline V gives CDR1 SEHNR, CDR2 FQNEAQ (reference sequence). Trimming cost V 1 base and J 0 bases; bases outside gene matches: 7. The length of the CDR3 is 17 residues. The CDR3 DNA reads TGTGCCAGCAGCTTAGTTGGACAGGGCCAATCTAACTATGGCTACACCTTC. Its protein is CASSLVGQGQSNYGYTF. The full variable domain, in which reference TRBV7-9 and TRBJ1-2 provide the parts outside the CDR3, is DTGVSQNPRHKITKRGQNVTFRCDPISEHNRLYWYRQTLGQGPEFLTYFQNEAQLEKSRLLSDRFSAERPKGSFSTLEIQRTEQGDSAMYLCASSLVGQGQSNYGYTFGSGTRLTVV.

V and J are TRBV2 and TRBJ1-2; 8 bases are shared with TRBD1. The J segment lost 3 bases and the V segment lost 10 bases, leaving 10 bases of the junction unmatched. In germline, CDR1 is SNHLY, CDR2 FYNNEI. This CDR3 region has 14 residues. The CDR3: CATSRQGIDYGYTF. In DNA, the CDR3 is TGTGCCACCAGCCGACAGGGGATAGACTATGGCTACACCTTC.

V usage is TRBV15 and J usage is TRBJ2-2; TRBD1 might be the D (6 bases). Germline CDR1 and CDR2: LNHNV and YYDKDF (reference sequence). The V and J ends lost 0 bases and 4 bases respectively, with 18 bases between them. The CDR3 spans 18 residues. The CDR3 sequence: CATSRESLRQAVTGELFF. CDR3 in DNA: TGTGCCACCAGCAGAGAAAGTTTGAGACAGGCCGTCACCGGGGAGCTGTTTTTT. Using reference TRBV15 and TRBJ2-2 for the parts outside the CDR3, the full variable domain is DAMVIQNPRYQVTQFGKPVTLSCSQTLNHNVMYWYQQKSSQAPKLLFHYYDKDFNNEADTPDNFQSRRPNTSFCFLDIRSPGLGDTAMYLCATSRESLRQAVTGELFFGEGSRLTVL.

The chain uses TRBV6-5 and TRBJ2-3; 7 nucleotides align to TRBD1. J gave up 1 base and V 5 bases, and 6 bases lay outside the gene matches. CDR1 and CDR2 (germline): MNHEY, SVGAGI. This CDR3 spans 15 amino acids. CDR3 amino acids: CASSPLGQGTDTQYF. The CDR3 nucleotides are TGTGCCAGCAGTCCACTAGGACAGGGCACAGATACGCAGTATTTT.

This chain connects TRBV5-4 to TRBJ2-1; 10 bases align to TRBD1. After removal of 1 base from V and 4 bases from J, the junction contained 5 bases not matched to a gene. The CDR3 runs to 16 residues. Germline V gene sequence: CDR1 SGHNT, CDR2 YYREEE (reference sequence). CDR3 in DNA: TGTGCCAGCAGCTTGAGGACAGGGGGGGATTACAATGAGCAGTTCTTC. This translates into CASSLRTGGDYNEQFF.

This clone was detected once. The chain couples TRBV21-1 to TRBJ1-5. TRBV21-1 is recorded as a pseudogene. The CDR3 runs to 18 residues. CDR3: CASSRSILEVESNQPQHF. DNA for the CDR3: TGTGCCAGCAGCCGATCAATCCTAGAGGTTGAAAGCAATCAGCCCCAGCATTTT.

The chain uses TRBV6-1 and TRBJ2-3; D uncertain. V lost 6 bases and J 0 bases, leaving 13 bases between the germline ends. This CDR3 is 15 amino acids long. Germline loops: CDR1 MNHNS, CDR2 SASEGT. The chain's CDR3 is CASSTSVGSTDTQYF. The CDR3 bases are TGTGCCAGCAGCACGAGTGTGGGCAGCACAGATACGCAGTATTTT.

J is TRBJ2-5 and V is TRBV28; a weak D match, TRBD2 (7 bases). V was clipped by 6 bases and J by 8 bases, with 22 bases between them. Germline CDR1 reads MDHEN; CDR2 reads SYDVKM. The CDR3 has 15 amino acids. CDR3 bases: TGTGCCAGCAGACAGGGAACGGGAGGCCAAGGAACCCAGTACTTC. This gives the protein CASRQGTGGQGTQYF.

CDR3 in amino acids: CASSPGRGTGAYEQYF. CDR3 sequence (DNA): TGTGCCAGCAGCCCCGGCCGAGGGACAGGGGCCTACGAGCAGTACTTC. This chain uses TRBV11-2 with TRBJ2-7, with 10 bases matching TRBD1. V lost 5 bases to trimming and J lost 2 bases; unmatched junction nucleotides: 9. Germline V gives CDR1 SGHAT, CDR2 FQNNGV. The CDR3 runs to 16 residues.

The rearrangement joins TRBV11-2 to TRBJ2-6; D gene unclear. Germline V gene sequence: CDR1 SGHAT, CDR2 FQNNGV. The CDR3 extends over 13 amino acids. Trimming shortened V by 4 bases and J by 7 bases, and 8 bases separated the two germline ends. The CDR3, as DNA: TGTGCCAGCAGCTGGCATGATGCCAACGTCCTGACTTTC. It translates to CASSWHDANVLTF.

This clone was detected a few times. Here the CDR3 reads CASRQGRYTYEQYF. CDR3 in DNA: TGTGCCAGCAGACAGGGGCGGTATACCTACGAGCAGTACTTC. The chain has TRBV2 and TRBJ2-7, with 7 positions matching TRBD1. There are 14 residues in the CDR3. The V and J ends lost 6 bases and 2 bases, in that order; junction bases with no gene match: 7. Germline loops: CDR1 SNHLY, CDR2 FYNNEI.

This chain connects TRBV18 to TRBJ2-1, with 9 bases fitting TRBD2. The CDR3 loop spans 16 amino acids. Germline CDR1 reads KGHSH; CDR2 reads LQKENI. J lost 8 bases, V lost 0 bases, and 8 bases had no gene match. The CDR3 protein is CASSPPGLAGSDEQFF. The CDR3 DNA follows: TGTGCCAGCTCACCACCGGGACTAGCTGGGTCCGATGAGCAGTTCTTC. Full variable domain (outside the CDR3, taken from reference TRBV18 and TRBJ2-1): NAGVMQNPRHLVRRRGQEARLRCSPMKGHSHVYWYRQLPEEGLKFMVYLQKENIIDESGMPKERFSAEFPKEGPSILRIQQVVRGDSAAYFCASSPPGLAGSDEQFFGPGTRLTVL.